The sequence of this T cell receptor (beta chain) was determined in a study of early T cells in non-severe SARS-CoV-2 infection. V was trimmed by 2 bases and J by 1 base, leaving 2 bases between them. The germline V gene encodes CDR1 MRHNA and CDR2 SNTAGT. This CDR3 comprises 13 residues. In TCRdb, the 5' RACE reads were re-called with MiXCR into one record per CDR3 protein. The repertoire holds about 60,000 distinct CDR3 sequences, with roughly an eighth as singletons. This clonotype has at least ten counts. The genes are TRBV6-4 and TRBJ2-2, with no clear D. The receptor's source is an adult who was a healthcare worker with PCR-confirmed SARS-CoV-2 infection or an uninfected control (not recorded which). The sample comprised whole blood. CDR3 sequence reads: CASSDKNTGELFF. For the CDR3, the DNA is TGTGCCAGCAGTGACAAGAACACCGGGGAGCTGTTTTTT.